This T cell receptor (beta chain) was identified in a study of cytomegalovirus exposure and HLA in healthy donors. Study results and limitations: For TCR beta chains, V- and J-gene trimming was later linked to a missense DCLRE1C variant.

Remarks on this clone: Antigen: not known.

The CDR3 spans 14 residues. Germline CDR1 reads SQVTM; CDR2 reads ANQGSEA. Trimming removed 2 bases from V and 5 bases from J; junction bases left unmatched: 8. This PCR relied on a set of 60 Vbeta primers and 13 Jbeta primers. Generated by immunoSEQ multiplex PCR, the TCRdb table keeps only in-frame clones and is missing some. The top ten hold 7% of the sample, which has some 150,000 clones, approximately 80% seen once. The receptor's source is a woman in her 30s in good health and CMV-seropositive. The source material was PBMCs. The gene calls are TRBV29-1 and TRBJ2-5, with 7 positions matching TRBD2. The CDR3 loop reads CSVERTRGMETQYF. CDR3 sequence (DNA): TGCAGCGTTGAAAGGACTAGGGGTATGGAGACCCAGTACTTC.